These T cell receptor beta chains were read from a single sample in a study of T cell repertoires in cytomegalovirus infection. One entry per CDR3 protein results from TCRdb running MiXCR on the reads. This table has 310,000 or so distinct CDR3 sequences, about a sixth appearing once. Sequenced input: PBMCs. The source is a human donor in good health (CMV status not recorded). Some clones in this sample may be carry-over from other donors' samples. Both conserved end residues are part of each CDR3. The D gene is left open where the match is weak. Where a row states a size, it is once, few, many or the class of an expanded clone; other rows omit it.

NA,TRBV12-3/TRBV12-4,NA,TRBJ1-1,TGTGCCAGCAGCGAAGGCCAGGTTGAAGCTTTCTTT,CASSEGQVEAFF
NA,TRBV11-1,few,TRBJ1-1,TGTGCCAGCAGCTTATTTGAAGGACAATCCGAAGCTTTCTTT,CASSLFEGQSEAFF
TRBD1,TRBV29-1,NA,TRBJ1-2,TGCAGCGTGGGGACAGTAGGCTATGGCTACACCTTC,CSVGTVGYGYTF
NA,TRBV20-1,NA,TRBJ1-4,TGCAGTGCCATTCGGGACATTGCCGGCGAAAAACTGTTTTTT,CSAIRDIAGEKLFF
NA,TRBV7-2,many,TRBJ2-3,TGTGCCAGCAGCTTAGGACTAACCCCAGATACGCAGTATTTT,CASSLGLTPDTQYF
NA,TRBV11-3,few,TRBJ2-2,TGTGCCAGCAGCTCCCAGAGGTCCGGGGAGCTGTTTTTT,CASSSQRSGELFF
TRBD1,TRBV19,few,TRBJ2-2,TGTGCCAGTAGTCCTCGGGGGACAGGAGGAACCGGGGAGCTGTTTTTT,CASSPRGTGGTGELFF
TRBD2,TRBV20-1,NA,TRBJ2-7,TGCAGTGCTTTGACTAGCTCTTCCTCCTTCGAGCAGTACTTC,CSALTSSSSFEQYF
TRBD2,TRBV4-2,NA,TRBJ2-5,TGTGCCAGCAGCCAAGTCCCTCAGCGGGGGGTTCAGTCCCAGTACTTC,CASSQVPQRGVQSQYF
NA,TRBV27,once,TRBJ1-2,TGTGCCAGCAGTTTCCAGGGGAGTGGCTACACCTTC,CASSFQGSGYTF
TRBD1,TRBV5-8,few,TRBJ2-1,TGTGCCAGCAGCTTGGCCGGGACAGTCTACAATGAGCAGTTCTTC,CASSLAGTVYNEQFF
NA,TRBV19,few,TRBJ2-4,TGTGCCAGTAGTCCCGGAGCCAGGGCCAAAAACATTCAGTACTTC,CASSPGARAKNIQYF
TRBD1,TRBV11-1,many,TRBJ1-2,TGTGCCAGCAGCTTAGCGGGCACGGGACAGGACAGAGAAAACGGCTACACCTTC,CASSLAGTGQDRENGYTF
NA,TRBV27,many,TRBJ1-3,TGTGCCAGCAGTTTATCGAGGACAACTGGAAACACCATATATTTT,CASSLSRTTGNTIYF
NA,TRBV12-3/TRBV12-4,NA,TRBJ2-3,TGTGCCAGCAGTTTAAGTCCCTTGGCGGGGTTCTCTTATTTT,CASSLSPLAGFSYF
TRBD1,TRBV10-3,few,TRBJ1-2,TGTGCCATCAGTGACGTCGGGACAGCCAAAGATGGCTACACCTTC,CAISDVGTAKDGYTF
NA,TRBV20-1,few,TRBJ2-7,TGCAGTGCGACGGGGCCTGGCCTTCCGCTCGGCGAGCAGTACTTC,CSATGPGLPLGEQYF
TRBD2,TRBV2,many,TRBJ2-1,TGTGCCAGCAGGCGACTAGCGGGGGGAACCAATGAGCAGTTCTTC,CASRRLAGGTNEQFF
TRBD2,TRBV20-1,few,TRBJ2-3,TGCAGTGCTAGGGGACTAGGGGGGACGCAGTATTTT,CSARGLGGTQYF
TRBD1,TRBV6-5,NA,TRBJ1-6,TGTGCCAGCAGTTACTCTTTAGACAGGGGGAAATCACCCCTCCACTTT,CASSYSLDRGKSPLHF
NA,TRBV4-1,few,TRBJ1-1,TGCGCCAGCAGCCAGTCGACACTGAACACTGAAGCTTTCTTT,CASSQSTLNTEAFF
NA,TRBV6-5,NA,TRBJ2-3,TGTGCCAGCAGTTATGACGGGGCTAGCACAGATACGCAGTATTTT,CASSYDGASTDTQYF
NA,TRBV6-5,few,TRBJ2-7,TGTGCCAGCAGTTACTCACAGGGCTACGAGCAGTACTTC,CASSYSQGYEQYF
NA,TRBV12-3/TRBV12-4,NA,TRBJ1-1,TGTGCCAGCAGTTCCATAAATAGAGGCCCCCGTGAAGCTTTCTTT,CASSSINRGPREAFF
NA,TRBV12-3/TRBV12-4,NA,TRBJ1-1,TGTGCCAGCAGTTTAACCCGCCCGAGTGAAGCTTTCTTT,CASSLTRPSEAFF
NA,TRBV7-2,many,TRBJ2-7,TGTGCCAGCAGCTTAGGAGCCCTGCCTGGCTACGAGCAGTACTTC,CASSLGALPGYEQYF
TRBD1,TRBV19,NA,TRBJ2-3,TGTGCCAGTAGTATAGGGGCCGGACAGGGGGGCACAGATACGCAGTATTTT,CASSIGAGQGGTDTQYF
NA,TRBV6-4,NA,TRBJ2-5,TGTGCCAGCGTGGAACTAGTCCAAGAGACCCAGTACTTC,CASVELVQETQYF
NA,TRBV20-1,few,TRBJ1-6,TGCAGTGCTAGAGAGAAAAACACCCGAAGCTCCTATAATTCACCCCTCCACTTT,CSAREKNTRSSYNSPLHF
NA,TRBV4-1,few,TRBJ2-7,TGCGCCAGCAAGGACCGCGAACCCTACGAGCAGTACTTC,CASKDREPYEQYF
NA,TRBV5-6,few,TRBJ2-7,TGTGCCAGCAGCTTGACAGACTACGAGCAGTACTTC,CASSLTDYEQYF
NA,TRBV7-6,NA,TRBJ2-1,TGTGCCAGCAGCAATCTCGGATCCTACAATGAGCAGTTCTTC,CASSNLGSYNEQFF
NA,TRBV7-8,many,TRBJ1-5,TGTGCCAGCAGCCCGACAATTCAGGGGAATGTAGGCAATCAGCCCCAGCATTTT,CASSPTIQGNVGNQPQHF
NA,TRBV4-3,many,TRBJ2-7,TGCGCCAGCAGCCAAGACGTCACAGCTGGGGGCTACGAGCAGTACTTC,CASSQDVTAGGYEQYF
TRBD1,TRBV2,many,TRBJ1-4,TGTGCCAGTCTGACAGGGACAACAACTAATGAAAAACTGTTTTTT,CASLTGTTTNEKLFF
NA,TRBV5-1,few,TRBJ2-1,TGCGCCAGCAGCTCCGGGACGGTTTATGAGCAGTTCTTC,CASSSGTVYEQFF
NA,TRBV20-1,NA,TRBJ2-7,TGCAGTGCTAGGGCGGAGTACGAGCAGTACTTC,CSARAEYEQYF
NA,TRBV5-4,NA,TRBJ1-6,TGTGCCAGCAGCCGGGACCAGGGTGGTAATTCACCCCTCCACTTT,CASSRDQGGNSPLHF
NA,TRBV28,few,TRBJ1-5,TGTGCCAGCAGTTTGATTGGGGGTACCCTCGATCAGCCCCAGCATTTT,CASSLIGGTLDQPQHF
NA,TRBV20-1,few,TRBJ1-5,TGCAGTGCTAGAGATCCTGGCAGGGTGACTAAGCCCCAGCATTTT,CSARDPGRVTKPQHF
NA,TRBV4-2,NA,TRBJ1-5,TGTGCCAGCAGCCTAACAAATGTTCGGCGTGCGAGGGTGTACCAGCCCCAGCATTTT,CASSLTNVRRARVYQPQHF
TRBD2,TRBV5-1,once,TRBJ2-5,TGCGCCAGCAGCTTGGGACTAGCGGGTCGCTCTCGGGAGACCCAGTACTTC,CASSLGLAGRSRETQYF
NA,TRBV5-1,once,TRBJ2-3,TGCGCCAGCAGCATGTACGCCGGGACCCGGGGGACAGATACGCAGTATTTT,CASSMYAGTRGTDTQYF
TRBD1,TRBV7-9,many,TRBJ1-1,TGTGCCAGCTGGGAGGGCAGGGGGCGCGGCACTGAAGCTTTCTTT,CASWEGRGRGTEAFF
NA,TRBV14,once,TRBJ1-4,TGTGCCAGCAGCCAAGATTATCCCGAGGACCCAAATGAAAAACTGTTTTTT,CASSQDYPEDPNEKLFF
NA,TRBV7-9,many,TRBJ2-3,TGTGCCAGCAGCTTAGCGGCGCCAGGGGTGACAGATACGCAGTATTTT,CASSLAAPGVTDTQYF
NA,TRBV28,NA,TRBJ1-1,TGTGCCGTACAGGGAGACACTGAAGCTTTCTTT,CAVQGDTEAFF
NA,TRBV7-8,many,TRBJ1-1,TGTGCCAGCAGCTCATTCACAGAGAACACTGAAGCTTTCTTT,CASSSFTENTEAFF
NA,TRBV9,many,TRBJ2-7,TGTGCCAGCAGCGTAGGTTCCTCCTACGAGCAGTACTTC,CASSVGSSYEQYF
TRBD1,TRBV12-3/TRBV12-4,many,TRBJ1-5,TGTGCCAGCAGTTTCGGCTCCGTTTCGACAGGGCATAGCAATCAGCCCCAGCATTTT,CASSFGSVSTGHSNQPQHF
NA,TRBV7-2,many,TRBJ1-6,TGTGCCAGCAGCTTAGCGGGGCCTGGGAGTAATTCACCCCTCCACTTT,CASSLAGPGSNSPLHF
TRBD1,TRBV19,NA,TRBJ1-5,TGTGCCAGTCACCGGGACAGGGGGGATCAGCCCCAGCATTTT,CASHRDRGDQPQHF